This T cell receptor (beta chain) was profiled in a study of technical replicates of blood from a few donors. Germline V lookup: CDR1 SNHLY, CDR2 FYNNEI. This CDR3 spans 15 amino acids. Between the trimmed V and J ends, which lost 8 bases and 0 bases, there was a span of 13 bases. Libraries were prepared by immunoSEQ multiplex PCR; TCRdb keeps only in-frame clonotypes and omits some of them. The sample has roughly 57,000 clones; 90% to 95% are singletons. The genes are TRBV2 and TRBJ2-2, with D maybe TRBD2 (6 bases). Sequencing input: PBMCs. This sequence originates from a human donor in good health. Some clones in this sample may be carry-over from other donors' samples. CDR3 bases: TGTGCCAGCTCTCTCGGGAGAGCGAACACCGGGGAGCTGTTTTTT. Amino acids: CASSLGRANTGELFF.